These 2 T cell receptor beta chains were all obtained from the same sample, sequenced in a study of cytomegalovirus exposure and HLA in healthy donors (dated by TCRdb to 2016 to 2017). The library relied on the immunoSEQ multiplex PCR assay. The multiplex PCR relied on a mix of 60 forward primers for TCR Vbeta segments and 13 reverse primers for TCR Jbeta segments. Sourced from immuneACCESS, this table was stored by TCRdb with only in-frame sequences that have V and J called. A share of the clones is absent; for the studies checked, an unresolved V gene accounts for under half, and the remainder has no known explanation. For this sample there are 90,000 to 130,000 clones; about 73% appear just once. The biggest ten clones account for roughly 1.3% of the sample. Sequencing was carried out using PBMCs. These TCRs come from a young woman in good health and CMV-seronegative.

Written as DNA, the CDR3 is TGCGCCAGCTGGCATGGGGAGACCTACAATGAGCAGTTCTTC. It specifies CASWHGETYNEQFF. The chain has TRBV5-1 and TRBJ2-1; perhaps TRBD2 as D (5 bases). Germline V gives CDR1 SGHRS, CDR2 YFSETQ. The CDR3 covers 14 residues. V was pared by 7 bases and J by 2 bases, with 13 bases between.

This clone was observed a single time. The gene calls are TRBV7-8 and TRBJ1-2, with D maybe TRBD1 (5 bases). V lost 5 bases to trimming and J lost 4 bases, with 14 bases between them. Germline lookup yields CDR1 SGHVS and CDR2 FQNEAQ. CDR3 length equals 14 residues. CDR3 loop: CASSPQGGVYGYTF. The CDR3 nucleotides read TGTGCCAGCAGCCCTCAGGGTGGCGTCTATGGCTACACCTTC.